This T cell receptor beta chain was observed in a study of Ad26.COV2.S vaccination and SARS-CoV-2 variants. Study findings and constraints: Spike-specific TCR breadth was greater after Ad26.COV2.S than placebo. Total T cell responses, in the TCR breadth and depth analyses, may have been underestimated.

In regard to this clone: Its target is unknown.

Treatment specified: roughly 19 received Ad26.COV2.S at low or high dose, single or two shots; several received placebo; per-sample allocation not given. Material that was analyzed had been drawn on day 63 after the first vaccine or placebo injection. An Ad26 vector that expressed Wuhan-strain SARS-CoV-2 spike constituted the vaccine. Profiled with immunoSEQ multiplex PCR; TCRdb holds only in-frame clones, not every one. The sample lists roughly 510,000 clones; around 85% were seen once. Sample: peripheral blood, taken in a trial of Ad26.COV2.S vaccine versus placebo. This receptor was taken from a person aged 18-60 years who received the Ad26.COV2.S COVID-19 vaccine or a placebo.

CDR3: CASSRTGGNEKLFF. In DNA, the CDR3 is TGCGCCAGCAGCCGGACAGGCGGTAATGAAAAACTGTTTTTT. J is TRBJ1-4 and V is TRBV5-1, with 7 bases lining up with TRBD1. The J segment lost 4 bases and the V segment lost 4 bases, leaving 4 bases of the junction unmatched. The CDR3 length is 14 residues. From germline, CDR1 is SGHRS and CDR2 YFSETQ.